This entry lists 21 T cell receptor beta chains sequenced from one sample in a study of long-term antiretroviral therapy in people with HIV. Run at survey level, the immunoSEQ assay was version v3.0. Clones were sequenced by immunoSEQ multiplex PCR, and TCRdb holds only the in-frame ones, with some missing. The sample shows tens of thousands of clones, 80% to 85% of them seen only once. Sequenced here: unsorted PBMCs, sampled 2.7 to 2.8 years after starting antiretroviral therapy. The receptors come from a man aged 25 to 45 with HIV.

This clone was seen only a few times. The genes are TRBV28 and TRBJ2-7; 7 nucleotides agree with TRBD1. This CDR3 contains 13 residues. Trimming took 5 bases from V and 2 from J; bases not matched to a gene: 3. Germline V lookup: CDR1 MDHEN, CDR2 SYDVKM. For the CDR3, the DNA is TGTGCCAGCAGTCACAGGGGAGCCTACGAGCAGTACTTC. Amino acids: CASSHRGAYEQYF. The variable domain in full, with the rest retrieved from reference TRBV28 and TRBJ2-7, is DVKVTQSSRYLVKRTGEKVFLECVQDMDHENMFWYRQDPGLGLRLIYFSYDVKMKEKGDIPEGYSVSREKKERFSLILESASTNQTSMYLCASSHRGAYEQYFGPGTRLTVT.

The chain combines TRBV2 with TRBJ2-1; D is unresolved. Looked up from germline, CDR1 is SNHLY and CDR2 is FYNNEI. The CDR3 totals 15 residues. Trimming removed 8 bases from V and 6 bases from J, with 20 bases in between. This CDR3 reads CASPNPETPFNEQFF. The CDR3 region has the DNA TGTGCCAGCCCCAACCCGGAAACCCCCTTCAATGAGCAGTTCTTC.

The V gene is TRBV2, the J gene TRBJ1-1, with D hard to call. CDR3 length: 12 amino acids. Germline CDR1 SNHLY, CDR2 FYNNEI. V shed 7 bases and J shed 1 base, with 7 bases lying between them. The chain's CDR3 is CASKWGNTEAFF. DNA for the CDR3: TGTGCCAGCAAATGGGGGAACACTGAAGCTTTCTTT. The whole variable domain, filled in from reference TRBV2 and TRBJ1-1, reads EPEVTQTPSHQVTQMGQEVILRCVPISNHLYFYWYRQILGQKVEFLVSFYNNEISEKSEIFDDQFSVERPDGSNFTLKIRSTKLEDSAMYFCASKWGNTEAFFGQGTRLTVV.

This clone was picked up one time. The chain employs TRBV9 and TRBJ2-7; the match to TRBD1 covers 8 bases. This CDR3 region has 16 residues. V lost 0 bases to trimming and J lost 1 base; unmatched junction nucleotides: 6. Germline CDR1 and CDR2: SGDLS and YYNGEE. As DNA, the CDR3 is TGTGCCAGCAGCGTAGGAGGGACAGGACTTTCCTACGAGCAGTACTTC. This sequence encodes CASSVGGTGLSYEQYF.

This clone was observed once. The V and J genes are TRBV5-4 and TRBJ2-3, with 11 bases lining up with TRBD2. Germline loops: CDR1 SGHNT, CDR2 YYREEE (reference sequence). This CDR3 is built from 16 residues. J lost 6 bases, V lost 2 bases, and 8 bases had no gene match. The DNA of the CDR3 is TGTGCCAGCAGCTTATCCCTAGCGGGAGGTGACGATACGCAGTATTTT. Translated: CASSLSLAGGDDTQYF.

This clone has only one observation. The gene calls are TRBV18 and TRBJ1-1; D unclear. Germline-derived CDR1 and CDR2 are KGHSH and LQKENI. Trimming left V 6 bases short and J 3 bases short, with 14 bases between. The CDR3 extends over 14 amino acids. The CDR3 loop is CASSGEALDTEAFF. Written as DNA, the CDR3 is TGTGCCAGCTCTGGTGAGGCTTTGGACACTGAAGCTTTCTTT. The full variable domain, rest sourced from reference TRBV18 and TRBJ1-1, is NAGVMQNPRHLVRRRGQEARLRCSPMKGHSHVYWYRQLPEEGLKFMVYLQKENIIDESGMPKERFSAEFPKEGPSILRIQQVVRGDSAAYFCASSGEALDTEAFFGQGTRLTVV.

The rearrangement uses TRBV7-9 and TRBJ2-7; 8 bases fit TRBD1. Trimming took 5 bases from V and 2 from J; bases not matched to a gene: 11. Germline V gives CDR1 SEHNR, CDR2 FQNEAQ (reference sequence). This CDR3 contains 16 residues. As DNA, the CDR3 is TGTGCCAGCAGCCCTAGGCTCGAGACAGGGGCCTACGAGCAGTACTTC. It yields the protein CASSPRLETGAYEQYF.

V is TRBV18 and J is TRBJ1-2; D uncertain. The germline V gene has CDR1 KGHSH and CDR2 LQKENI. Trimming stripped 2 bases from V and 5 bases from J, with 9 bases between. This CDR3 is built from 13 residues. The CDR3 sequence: CASSPSGLYGYTF. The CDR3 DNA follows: TGTGCCAGCTCACCAAGTGGGCTATATGGCTACACCTTC. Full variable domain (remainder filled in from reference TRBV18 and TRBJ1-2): NAGVMQNPRHLVRRRGQEARLRCSPMKGHSHVYWYRQLPEEGLKFMVYLQKENIIDESGMPKERFSAEFPKEGPSILRIQQVVRGDSAAYFCASSPSGLYGYTFGSGTRLTVV.

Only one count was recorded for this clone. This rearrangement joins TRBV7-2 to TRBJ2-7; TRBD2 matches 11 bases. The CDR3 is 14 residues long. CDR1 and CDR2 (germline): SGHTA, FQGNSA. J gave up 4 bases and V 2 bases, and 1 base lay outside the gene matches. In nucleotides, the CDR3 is TGTGCCAGCAGCTTAACTAGCGGGAGTTACGAGCAGTACTTC. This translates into CASSLTSGSYEQYF.

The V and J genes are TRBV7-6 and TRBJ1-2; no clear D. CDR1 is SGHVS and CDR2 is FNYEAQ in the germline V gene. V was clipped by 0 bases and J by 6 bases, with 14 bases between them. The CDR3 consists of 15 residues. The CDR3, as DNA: TGTGCCAGCAGCTTAGCGGAGTTGTACGGGGATGGCTACACCTTC. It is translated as CASSLAELYGDGYTF.

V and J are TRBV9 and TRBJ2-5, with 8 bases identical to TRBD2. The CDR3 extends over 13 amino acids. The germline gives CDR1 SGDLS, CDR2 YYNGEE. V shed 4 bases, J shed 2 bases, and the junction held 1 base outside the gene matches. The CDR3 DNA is TGTGCCAGCAGCCGCGGGGGGCAAGAGACCCAGTACTTC. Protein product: CASSRGGQETQYF.

The CDR3 protein is CASSLGQGVSGELFF. CDR3 bases: TGTGCCAGCAGCTTGGGACAGGGTGTCTCTGGGGAGCTGTTTTTT. This chain joins TRBV5-4 and TRBJ2-2, with TRBD1 matching over 7 bases. The CDR3 spans 15 residues. The germline gives CDR1 SGHNT, CDR2 YYREEE (reference sequence). Trimming at V came to 0 bases and at J to 8 bases, leaving 7 bases not matched to a gene.

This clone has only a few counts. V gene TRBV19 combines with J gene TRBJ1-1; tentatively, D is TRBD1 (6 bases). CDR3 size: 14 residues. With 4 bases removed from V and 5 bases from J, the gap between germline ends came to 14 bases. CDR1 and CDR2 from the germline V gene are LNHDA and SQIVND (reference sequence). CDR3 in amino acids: CASSRGGARTEAFF. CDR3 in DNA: TGTGCCAGTAGTAGAGGGGGGGCGCGGACTGAAGCTTTCTTT. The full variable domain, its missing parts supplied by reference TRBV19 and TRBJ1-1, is DGGITQSPKYLFRKEGQNVTLSCEQNLNHDAMYWYRQDPGQGLRLIYYSQIVNDFQKGDIAEGYSVSREKKESFPLTVTSAQKNPTAFYLCASSRGGARTEAFFGQGTRLTVV.

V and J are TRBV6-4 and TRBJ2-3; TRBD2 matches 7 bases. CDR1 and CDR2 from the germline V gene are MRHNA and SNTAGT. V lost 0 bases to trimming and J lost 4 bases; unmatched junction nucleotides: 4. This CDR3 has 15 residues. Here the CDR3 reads CASSDSGGSADTQYF. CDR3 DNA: TGTGCCAGCAGTGACTCCGGCGGGAGTGCAGATACGCAGTATTTT.

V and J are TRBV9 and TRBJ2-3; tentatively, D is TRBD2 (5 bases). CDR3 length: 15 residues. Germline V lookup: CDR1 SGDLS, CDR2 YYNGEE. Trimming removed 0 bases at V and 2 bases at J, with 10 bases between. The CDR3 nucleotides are TGTGCCAGCAGCGTAGGATCCGGGATCACAGATACGCAGTATTTT. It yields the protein CASSVGSGITDTQYF.

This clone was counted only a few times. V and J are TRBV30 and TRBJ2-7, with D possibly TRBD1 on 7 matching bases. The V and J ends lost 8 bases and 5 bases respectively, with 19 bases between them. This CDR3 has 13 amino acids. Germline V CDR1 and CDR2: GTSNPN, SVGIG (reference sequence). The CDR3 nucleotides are TGTGCCCGAAACAGCGCCAGGGGGGACGAGCAGTACTTC. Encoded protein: CARNSARGDEQYF.

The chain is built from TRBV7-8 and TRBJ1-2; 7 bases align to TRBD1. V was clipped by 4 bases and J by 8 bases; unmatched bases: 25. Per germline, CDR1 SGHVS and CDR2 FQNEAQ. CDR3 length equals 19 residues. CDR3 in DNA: TGTGCCAGCAGCTCCTCTACAGGGGTGCGAAGAGGTTTGATAAGGGGCTACACCTTC. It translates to CASSSSTGVRRGLIRGYTF.

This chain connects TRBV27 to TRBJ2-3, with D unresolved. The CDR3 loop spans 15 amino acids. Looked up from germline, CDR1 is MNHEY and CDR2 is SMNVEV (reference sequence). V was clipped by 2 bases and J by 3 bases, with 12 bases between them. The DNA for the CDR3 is TGTGCCAGCAGTTTACCCGCCGCCAGGACAGATACGCAGTATTTT. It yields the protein CASSLPAARTDTQYF.

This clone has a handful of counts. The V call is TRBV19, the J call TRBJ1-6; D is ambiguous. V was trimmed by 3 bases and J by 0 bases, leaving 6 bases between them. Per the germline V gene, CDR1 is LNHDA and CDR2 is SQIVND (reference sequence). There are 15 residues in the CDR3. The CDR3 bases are TGTGCCAGTAGTATCGCACGCTCCTATAATTCACCCCTCCACTTT. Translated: CASSIARSYNSPLHF. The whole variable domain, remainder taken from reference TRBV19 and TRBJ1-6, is DGGITQSPKYLFRKEGQNVTLSCEQNLNHDAMYWYRQDPGQGLRLIYYSQIVNDFQKGDIAEGYSVSREKKESFPLTVTSAQKNPTAFYLCASSIARSYNSPLHFGNGTRLTVT.

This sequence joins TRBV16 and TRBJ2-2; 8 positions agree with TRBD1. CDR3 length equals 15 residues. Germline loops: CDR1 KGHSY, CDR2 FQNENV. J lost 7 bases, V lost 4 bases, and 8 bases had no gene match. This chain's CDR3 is CASSLPGGRDGELFF. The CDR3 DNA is TGTGCCAGCAGCCTCCCAGGGGGCCGGGACGGGGAGCTGTTTTTT.

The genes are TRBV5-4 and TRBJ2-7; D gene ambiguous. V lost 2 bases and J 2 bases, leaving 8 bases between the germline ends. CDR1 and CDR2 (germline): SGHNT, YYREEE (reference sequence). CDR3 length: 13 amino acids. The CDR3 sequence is CASSLQSTYEQYF. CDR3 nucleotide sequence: TGTGCCAGCAGCTTACAGAGCACCTACGAGCAGTACTTC.